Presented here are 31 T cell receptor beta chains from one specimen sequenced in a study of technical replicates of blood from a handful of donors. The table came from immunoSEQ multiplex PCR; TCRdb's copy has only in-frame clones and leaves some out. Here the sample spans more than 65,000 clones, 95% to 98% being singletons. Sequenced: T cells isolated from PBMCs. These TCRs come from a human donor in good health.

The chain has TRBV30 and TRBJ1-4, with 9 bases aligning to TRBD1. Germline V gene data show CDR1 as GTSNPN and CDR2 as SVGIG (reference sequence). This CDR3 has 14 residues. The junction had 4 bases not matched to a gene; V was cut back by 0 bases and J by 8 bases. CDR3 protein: CAWSVEDRGEKLFF. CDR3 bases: TGTGCCTGGAGTGTTGAGGACAGGGGCGAAAAACTGTTTTTT.

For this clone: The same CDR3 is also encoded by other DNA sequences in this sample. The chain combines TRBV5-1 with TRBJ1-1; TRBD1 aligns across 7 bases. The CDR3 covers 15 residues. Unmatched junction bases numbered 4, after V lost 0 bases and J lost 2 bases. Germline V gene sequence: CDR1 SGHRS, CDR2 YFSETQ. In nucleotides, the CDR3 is TGCGCCAGCAGCTTGGCAGGGGGTGGAAACACTGAAGCTTTCTTT. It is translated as CASSLAGGGNTEAFF.

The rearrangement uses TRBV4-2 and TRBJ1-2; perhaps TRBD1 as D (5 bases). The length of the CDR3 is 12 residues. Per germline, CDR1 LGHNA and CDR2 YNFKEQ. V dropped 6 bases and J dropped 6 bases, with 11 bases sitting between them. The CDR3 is CASRERGDGYTF. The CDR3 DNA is TGTGCCAGCAGAGAACGGGGGGATGGCTACACCTTC.

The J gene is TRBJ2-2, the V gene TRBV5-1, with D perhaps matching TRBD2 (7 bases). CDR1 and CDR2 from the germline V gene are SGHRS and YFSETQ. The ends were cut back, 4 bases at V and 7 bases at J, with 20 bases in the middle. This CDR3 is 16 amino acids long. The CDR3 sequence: CASSPGPRGGFGELFF. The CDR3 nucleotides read TGCGCCAGCAGCCCAGGGCCGAGGGGGGGATTCGGGGAGCTGTTTTTT.

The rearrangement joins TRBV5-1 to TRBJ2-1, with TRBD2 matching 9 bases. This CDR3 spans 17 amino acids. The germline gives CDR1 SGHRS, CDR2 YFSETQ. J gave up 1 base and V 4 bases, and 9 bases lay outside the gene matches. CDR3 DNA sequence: TGCGCCAGCAGCCCAACTCCCCTAGCGGGATCCTACAATGAGCAGTTCTTC. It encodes CASSPTPLAGSYNEQFF.

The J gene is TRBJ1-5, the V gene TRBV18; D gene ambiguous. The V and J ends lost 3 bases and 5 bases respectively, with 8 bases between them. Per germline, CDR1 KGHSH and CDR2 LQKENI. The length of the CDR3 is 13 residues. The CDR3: CASSPVADQPQHF. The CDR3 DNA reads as TGTGCCAGCTCACCTGTGGCAGATCAGCCCCAGCATTTT.

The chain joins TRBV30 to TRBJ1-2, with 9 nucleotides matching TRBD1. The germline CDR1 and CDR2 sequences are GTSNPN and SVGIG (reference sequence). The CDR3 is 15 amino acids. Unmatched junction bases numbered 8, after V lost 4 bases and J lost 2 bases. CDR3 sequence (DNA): TGTGCCTGGAACAATCCCGGGACAGGGAACTATGGCTACACCTTC. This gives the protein CAWNNPGTGNYGYTF.

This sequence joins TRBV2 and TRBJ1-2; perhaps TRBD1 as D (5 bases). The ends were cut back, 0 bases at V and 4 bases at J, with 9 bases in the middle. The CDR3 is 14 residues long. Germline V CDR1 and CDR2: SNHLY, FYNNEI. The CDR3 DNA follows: TGTGCCAGCAGTGAAGCGCAACAGGCCTATGGCTACACCTTC. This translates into CASSEAQQAYGYTF.

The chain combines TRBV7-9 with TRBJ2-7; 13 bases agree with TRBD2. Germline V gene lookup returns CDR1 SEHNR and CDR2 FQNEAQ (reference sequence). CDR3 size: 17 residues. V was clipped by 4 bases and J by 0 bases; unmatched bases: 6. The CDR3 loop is CASSWGLAGPTSYEQYF. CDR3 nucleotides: TGTGCCAGCAGCTGGGGACTAGCGGGGCCTACCTCCTACGAGCAGTACTTC.

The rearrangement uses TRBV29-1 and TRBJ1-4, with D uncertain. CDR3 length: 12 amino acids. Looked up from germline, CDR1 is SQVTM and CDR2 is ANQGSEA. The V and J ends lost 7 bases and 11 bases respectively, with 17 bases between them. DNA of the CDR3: TGCAGCGCTGCCTCGGGGAATGGGAAACTGTTTTTT. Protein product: CSAASGNGKLFF.

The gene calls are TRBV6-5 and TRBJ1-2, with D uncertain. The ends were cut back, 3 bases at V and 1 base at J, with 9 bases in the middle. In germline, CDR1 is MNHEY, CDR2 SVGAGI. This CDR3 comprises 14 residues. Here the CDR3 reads CASSYSIYNYGYTF. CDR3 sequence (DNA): TGTGCCAGCAGTTATTCGATCTATAACTATGGCTACACCTTC.

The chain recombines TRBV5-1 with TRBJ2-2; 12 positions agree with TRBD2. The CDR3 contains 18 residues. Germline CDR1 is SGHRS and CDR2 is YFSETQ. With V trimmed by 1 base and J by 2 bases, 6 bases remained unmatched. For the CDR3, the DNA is TGCGCCAGCAGCTTGCTGACTAGCGGGGGTGCCAACACCGGGGAGCTGTTTTTT. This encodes CASSLLTSGGANTGELFF.

CDR3 DNA sequence: TGTGCCAGCAGCTTTACGGGACTAGCCCCCTACGAGCAGTACTTC. Protein product: CASSFTGLAPYEQYF. The J gene is TRBJ2-7, the V gene TRBV7-2, with TRBD2 matching 9 bases. The ends lost 3 bases at V and 2 bases at J; junction bases unmatched: 5. The CDR3 covers 15 residues. From germline, CDR1 is SGHTA and CDR2 FQGNSA.

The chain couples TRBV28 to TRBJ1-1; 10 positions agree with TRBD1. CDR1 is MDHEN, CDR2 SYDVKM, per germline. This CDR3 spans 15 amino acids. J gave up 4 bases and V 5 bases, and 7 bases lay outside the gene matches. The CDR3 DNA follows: TGTGCCAGCAGTATAGACAGGGGGCGGGTCACTGAAGCTTTCTTT. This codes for CASSIDRGRVTEAFF.

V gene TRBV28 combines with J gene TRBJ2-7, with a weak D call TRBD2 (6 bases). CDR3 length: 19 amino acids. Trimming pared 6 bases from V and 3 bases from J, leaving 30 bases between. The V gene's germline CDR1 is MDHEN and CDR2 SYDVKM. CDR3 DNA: TGTGCCAGCAGCCCCGATTTGGCTAGCGCGCCGTTAGTAGACTACGAGCAGTACTTC. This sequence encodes CASSPDLASAPLVDYEQYF.

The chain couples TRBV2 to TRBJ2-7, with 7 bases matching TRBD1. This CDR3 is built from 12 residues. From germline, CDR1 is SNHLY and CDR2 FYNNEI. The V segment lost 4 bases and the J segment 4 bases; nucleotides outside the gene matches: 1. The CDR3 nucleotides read TGTGCCAGCAGTGGGGACAGTTACGAGCAGTACTTC. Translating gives CASSGDSYEQYF.

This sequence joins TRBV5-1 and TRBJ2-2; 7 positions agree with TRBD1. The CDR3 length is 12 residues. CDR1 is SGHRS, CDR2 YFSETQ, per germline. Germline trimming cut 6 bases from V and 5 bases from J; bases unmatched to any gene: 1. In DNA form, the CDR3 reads TGCGCCAGCACGACAGGGACCGGGGAGCTGTTTTTT. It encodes CASTTGTGELFF.

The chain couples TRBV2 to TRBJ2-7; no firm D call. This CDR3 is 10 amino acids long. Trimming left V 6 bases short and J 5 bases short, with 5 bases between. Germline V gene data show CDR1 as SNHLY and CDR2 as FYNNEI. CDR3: CASRDNEQYF. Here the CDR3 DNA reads TGTGCCAGCAGAGACAACGAGCAGTACTTC.

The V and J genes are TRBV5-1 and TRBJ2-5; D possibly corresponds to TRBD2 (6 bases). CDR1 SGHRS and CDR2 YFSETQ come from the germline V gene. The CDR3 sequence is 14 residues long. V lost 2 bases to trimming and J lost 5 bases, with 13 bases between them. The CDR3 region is CASSFSGDQETQYF. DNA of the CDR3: TGCGCCAGCAGCTTTTCGGGGGATCAGGAGACCCAGTACTTC. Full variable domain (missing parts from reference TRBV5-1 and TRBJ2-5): KAGVTQTPRYLIKTRGQQVTLSCSPISGHRSVSWYQQTPGQGLQFLFEYFSETQRNKGNFPGRFSGRQFSNSRSEMNVSTLELGDSALYLCASSFSGDQETQYFGPGTRLLVL.

The CDR3 spells CATTTTGSYNEQFF. As DNA, the CDR3 is TGTGCCACCACTACGACGGGCTCCTACAATGAGCAGTTCTTC. The chain couples TRBV15 to TRBJ2-1; no definite D call. V lost 7 bases, J lost 0 bases, and 10 bases lay in between. Per the germline V gene, CDR1 is LNHNV and CDR2 is YYDKDF (reference sequence). This CDR3 is 14 amino acids long.

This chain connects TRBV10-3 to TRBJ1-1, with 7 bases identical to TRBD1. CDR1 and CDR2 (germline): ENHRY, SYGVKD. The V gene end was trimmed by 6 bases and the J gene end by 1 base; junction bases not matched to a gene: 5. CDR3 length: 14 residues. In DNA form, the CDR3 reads TGTGCCATCAGCCAAAGGGACAGGAACACTGAAGCTTTCTTT. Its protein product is CAISQRDRNTEAFF.

CDR3 sequence (DNA): TGTGCCAGCAGAGGTGTCGGACAGGGATCCTATGGCTACACCTTC. Translation gives CASRGVGQGSYGYTF. This sequence joins TRBV2 and TRBJ1-2; 8 bases fit TRBD1. This CDR3 spans 15 amino acids. Germline V gene sequence: CDR1 SNHLY, CDR2 FYNNEI. V lost 6 bases to trimming and J lost 4 bases; unmatched junction nucleotides: 10.

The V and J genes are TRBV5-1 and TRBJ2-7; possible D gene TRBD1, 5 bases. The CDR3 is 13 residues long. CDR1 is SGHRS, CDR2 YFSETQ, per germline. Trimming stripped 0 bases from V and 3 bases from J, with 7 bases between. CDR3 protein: CASSLGTNYEQYF. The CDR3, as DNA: TGCGCCAGCAGCTTGGGGACAAACTACGAGCAGTACTTC.

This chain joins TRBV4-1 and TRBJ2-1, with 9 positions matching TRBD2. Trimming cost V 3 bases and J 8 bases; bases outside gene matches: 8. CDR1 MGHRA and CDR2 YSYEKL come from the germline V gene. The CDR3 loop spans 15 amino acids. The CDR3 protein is CASSHSGLAIDEQFF. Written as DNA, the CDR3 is TGCGCCAGCAGCCACTCCGGACTAGCGATCGATGAGCAGTTCTTC.

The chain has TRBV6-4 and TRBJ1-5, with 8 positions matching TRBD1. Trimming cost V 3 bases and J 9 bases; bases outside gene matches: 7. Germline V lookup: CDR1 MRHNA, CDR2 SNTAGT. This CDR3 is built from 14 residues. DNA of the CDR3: TGTGCCAGCAGTGAGCAAGAGACAGGGGCGCCCCAGCATTTT. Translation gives CASSEQETGAPQHF.

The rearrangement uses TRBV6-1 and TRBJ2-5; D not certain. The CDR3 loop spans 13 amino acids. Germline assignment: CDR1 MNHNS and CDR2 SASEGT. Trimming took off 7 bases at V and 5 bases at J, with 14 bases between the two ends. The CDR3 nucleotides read TGTGCCAGCATCCGGATCCCCGGGGAGACCCAGTACTTC. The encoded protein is CASIRIPGETQYF.

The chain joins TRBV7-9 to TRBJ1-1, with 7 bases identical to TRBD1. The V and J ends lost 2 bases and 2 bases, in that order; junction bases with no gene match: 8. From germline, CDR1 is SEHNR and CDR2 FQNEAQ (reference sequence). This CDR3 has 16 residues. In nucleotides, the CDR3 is TGTGCCAGCAGCTTATTCCCCGACAGGGTAAACACTGAAGCTTTCTTT. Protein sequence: CASSLFPDRVNTEAFF.

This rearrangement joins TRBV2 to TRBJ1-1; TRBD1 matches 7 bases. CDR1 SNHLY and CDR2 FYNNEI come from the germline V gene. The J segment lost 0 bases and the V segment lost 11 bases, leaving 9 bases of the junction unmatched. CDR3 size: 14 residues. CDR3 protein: CAARGGTMNTEAFF. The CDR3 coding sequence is TGTGCCGCGAGAGGGGGCACCATGAACACTGAAGCTTTCTTT.

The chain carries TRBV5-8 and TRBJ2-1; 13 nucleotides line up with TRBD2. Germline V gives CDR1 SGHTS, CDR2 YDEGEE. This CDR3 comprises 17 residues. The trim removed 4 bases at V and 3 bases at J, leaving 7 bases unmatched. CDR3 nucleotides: TGTGCCAGCAGCCTGAGCTGGACTAGCGGGAGCTACAATGAGCAGTTCTTC. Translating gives CASSLSWTSGSYNEQFF.

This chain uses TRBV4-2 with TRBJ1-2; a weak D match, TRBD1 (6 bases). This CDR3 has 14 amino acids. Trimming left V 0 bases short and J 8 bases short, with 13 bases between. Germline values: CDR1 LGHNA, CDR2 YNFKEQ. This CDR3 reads CASSQEGARRGYTF. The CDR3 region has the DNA TGTGCCAGCAGCCAAGAGGGGGCCAGAAGAGGCTACACCTTC.

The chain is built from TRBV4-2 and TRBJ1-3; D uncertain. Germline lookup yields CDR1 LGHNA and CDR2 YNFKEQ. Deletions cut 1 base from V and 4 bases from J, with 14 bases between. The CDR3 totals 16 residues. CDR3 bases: TGTGCCAGCAGCCAAGTTCAGGCGGGCGCCGGAAACACCATATATTTT. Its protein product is CASSQVQAGAGNTIYF.